The T cell receptor (beta chain) under discussion was sequenced for a study of blood T cell repertoires in COVID-19. About the research overall: Acute and convalescent COVID-19 samples came from the United States, Italy and Spain. T cells, B-cell-depleted T cells, or PBMCs supplied cDNA or gDNA.

CDR3 size: 16 residues. Germline CDR1 reads MNHEY; CDR2 reads SMNVEV (reference sequence). V dropped 2 bases and J dropped 7 bases, with 15 bases sitting between them. Under the authors' procedure: Amplifying reference gene primers gave estimates of nucleated cell counts. Assay: immunoSEQ multiplex PCR; the TCRdb copy retains only in-frame clones and omits some. The V and J calls and clone size are taken from that table; D and trimming were inferred from the DNA. The sample records roughly 270,000 clones, roughly 90% being singletons. The receptor's source is a man between 18 and 35 years old with active or convalescent COVID-19. The source material was peripheral blood. The chain couples TRBV27 to TRBJ1-6; D uncertain. The CDR3 is CASSLGVGGSNSPLHF. In DNA form, the CDR3 reads TGTGCCAGCAGTTTAGGGGTGGGCGGGTCCAATTCACCCCTCCACTTT.